This entry describes one TCR beta chain. Repertoires were generated with immunoSEQ multiplex PCR, while TCRdb's copy carries only in-frame clones and drops some. Here the sample spans tens of thousands of clones, about nine tenths being singletons. The data are from a study of T cell changes during pregnancy in multiple sclerosis. CDR3 size: 16 residues. Germline V lookup: CDR1 SGHRS, CDR2 YFSETQ. The V and J ends lost 0 bases and 2 bases, in that order; junction bases with no gene match: 2. The specimen was CD4+ T cells from peripheral blood mononuclear cells, collected in the second trimester of pregnancy. V usage is TRBV5-1 and J usage is TRBJ2-7, with 13 positions matching TRBD2. The TCR sequence derives from a female donor in good health, enrolled as a control in a pregnancy study. DNA for the CDR3: TGCGCCAGCAGCTTGGGGACTAGCGGGGGCACCTACGAGCAGTACTTC. Protein product: CASSLGTSGGTYEQYF.